The 18 T cell receptor beta chains listed next were all sequenced from one sample in a study of glioma-infiltrating T cells after dendritic cell vaccination. Sequencing used immunoSEQ multiplex PCR; TCRdb keeps in-frame clones, though not all of them. The data hold fewer than 50,000 clones, with 65% to 90% observed a single time. The specimen comprised blood, sampled before dendritic cell vaccination. Receptors originate from a human donor with glioblastoma.

V usage is TRBV2 and J usage is TRBJ2-7; D gene uncertain. This CDR3 has 12 residues. The germline V gene has CDR1 SNHLY and CDR2 FYNNEI. The V end was cut by 3 bases, the J end by 10 bases, with 13 bases between. CDR3 region: CASSERWFVQYF. Here the CDR3 DNA reads TGTGCCAGCAGTGAGAGATGGTTCGTTCAGTACTTC.

This clone was observed once. The chain uses TRBV6-5 and TRBJ1-2, with TRBD1 matching 7 bases. The germline CDR1 and CDR2 sequences are MNHEY and SVGAGI. Trimming removed 0 bases from V and 2 bases from J; junction bases left unmatched: 3. The CDR3 length is 15 residues. CDR3 in amino acids: CASSYSQGRNYGYTF. CDR3 nucleotide sequence: TGTGCCAGCAGTTACTCACAGGGGAGGAACTATGGCTACACCTTC.

This clone was observed a handful of times. The genes are TRBV5-6 and TRBJ1-2; D is perhaps TRBD1 (6 bases). This CDR3 comprises 15 residues. Germline V gene lookup returns CDR1 SGHDT and CDR2 YYEEEE. The V end was cut by 1 base, the J end by 8 bases, with 18 bases between. The CDR3: CASSLSAIQGKGYTF. DNA of the CDR3: TGTGCCAGCAGCTTGTCTGCGATACAGGGTAAGGGCTACACCTTC.

This clone appeared once. This chain uses TRBV10-2 with TRBJ2-2, with D perhaps matching TRBD1 (6 bases). The CDR3 consists of 15 residues. The V and J ends lost 6 bases and 1 base respectively, with 12 bases between them. Germline V gives CDR1 WSHSY, CDR2 SAAADI. The CDR3 DNA is TGCGCCAGCAGAGCATTGACAGGGAACACCGGGGAGCTGTTTTTT. The encoded protein is CASRALTGNTGELFF.

V gene TRBV19 combines with J gene TRBJ1-1, with D possibly matching TRBD1 (5 bases). CDR3 length: 14 amino acids. V was shortened by 3 bases and J by 3 bases, with 11 bases between the two germline ends. Germline assignment: CDR1 LNHDA and CDR2 SQIVND (reference sequence). The CDR3 coding sequence is TGTGCCAGTAGTATGGGTTGGGGGGACACTGAAGCTTTCTTT. Encoded protein: CASSMGWGDTEAFF.

The rearrangement uses TRBV27 and TRBJ2-7; 9 positions agree with TRBD1. This CDR3 spans 15 amino acids. CDR1 is MNHEY and CDR2 is SMNVEV in the germline V gene (reference sequence). With V trimmed by 6 bases and J by 6 bases, 12 bases remained unmatched. CDR3 loop: CASSPSGQGIGEQYF. The CDR3 coding sequence is TGTGCCAGCAGCCCGTCGGGACAGGGTATTGGCGAGCAGTACTTC.

The rearrangement joins TRBV7-8 to TRBJ1-2; 10 bases match TRBD1. This CDR3 spans 15 amino acids. With 3 bases clipped from V and 7 bases from J, the junction kept 8 bases outside the gene matches. Per the germline V gene, CDR1 is SGHVS and CDR2 is FQNEAQ. As DNA, the CDR3 is TGTGCCAGCAGCTTTAGGGGGACAGGGGAGGGTGGCTACACCTTC. This encodes CASSFRGTGEGGYTF. Combining the CDR3 with reference TRBV7-8 and TRBJ1-2 gives the whole variable domain GAGVSQSPRYKVAKRGQDVALRCDPISGHVSLFWYQQALGQGPEFLTYFQNEAQLDKSGLPSDRFFAERPEGSVSTLKIQRTQQEDSAVYLCASSFRGTGEGGYTFGSGTRLTVV.

The CDR3 bases are TGCGCCAGCAGTATCGACGGGACAGCTGGAAACACCATATATTTT. Protein product: CASSIDGTAGNTIYF. The V call is TRBV5-1, the J call TRBJ1-3; 7 bases match TRBD1. Losses at the gene ends were 5 bases for V and 2 bases for J; bases not matched to a gene: 7. The CDR3 length is 15 residues. Germline loops: CDR1 SGHRS, CDR2 YFSETQ. The variable domain in full, completed from reference TRBV5-1 and TRBJ1-3, reads KAGVTQTPRYLIKTRGQQVTLSCSPISGHRSVSWYQQTPGQGLQFLFEYFSETQRNKGNFPGRFSGRQFSNSRSEMNVSTLELGDSALYLCASSIDGTAGNTIYFGEGSWLTVV.

The chain is built from TRBV4-3 and TRBJ2-7, with 8 bases fitting TRBD1. The V and J ends lost 3 bases and 6 bases, in that order; junction bases with no gene match: 4. CDR1 and CDR2 from the germline V gene are LGHNA and YSLEER. CDR3 size: 13 residues. As DNA, the CDR3 is TGCGCCAGCAGCCAGTCGACAGGGGTCGAGCAGTACTTC. This gives the protein CASSQSTGVEQYF.

V gene TRBV9 combines with J gene TRBJ2-2, with unresolved D. Trimming shortened V by 0 bases and J by 5 bases, and 5 bases separated the two germline ends. This CDR3 is built from 13 residues. Germline CDR1 and CDR2: SGDLS and YYNGEE. CDR3 DNA: TGTGCCAGCAGCGTAGCGAGTACCGGGGAGCTGTTTTTT. Protein: CASSVASTGELFF.

V and J are TRBV6-1 and TRBJ1-1; D unclear. V was pared by 5 bases and J by 4 bases, with 14 bases between. The CDR3 loop spans 14 amino acids. The germline CDR1 and CDR2 sequences are MNHNS and SASEGT. The CDR3, as DNA: TGTGCCAGCAGTTCACGGGGAGTTTTCACTGAAGCTTTCTTT. As protein: CASSSRGVFTEAFF.

The V call is TRBV18, the J call TRBJ2-1; 8 nucleotides line up with TRBD1. In germline, CDR1 is KGHSH, CDR2 LQKENI. V lost 4 bases and J lost 7; bases outside the gene matches: 12. The CDR3 contains 16 residues. The CDR3 region has the DNA TGTGCCAGCTCACGGTCTTGGCAGGGGGCGTATAATGAGCAGTTCTTC. This gives the protein CASSRSWQGAYNEQFF.

This chain joins TRBV27 and TRBJ2-5, with 13 bases aligning to TRBD2. The tail of the sequence fits TRBJ2-7 better, so the J call may be wrong. This CDR3 contains 15 residues. Germline CDR1 MNHEY, CDR2 SMNVEV (reference sequence). The CDR3 reads CASSLGLAGMYEQYF. In nucleotides, the CDR3 is TGTGCCAGCAGTTTGGGACTAGCGGGAATGTACGAGCAGTACTTC.

The chain carries TRBV10-3 and TRBJ2-7; TRBD2 matches at 10 bases. V gave up 6 bases and J gave up 5 bases; unmatched junction bases: 4. The CDR3 sequence is 13 residues long. Germline V gives CDR1 ENHRY, CDR2 SYGVKD. The CDR3 loop reads CAIRASGGNEQYF. For the CDR3, the DNA is TGTGCCATCAGGGCTAGCGGGGGTAACGAGCAGTACTTC.

The table lists this clone with a count of one. This chain connects TRBV7-3 to TRBJ2-1; 11 positions match TRBD2. The CDR3 loop spans 13 amino acids. V shed 4 bases, J shed 10 bases, and the junction held 3 bases outside the gene matches. The germline V gene has CDR1 SGHTA and CDR2 FQGTGA. CDR3 in DNA: TGTGCCAGCAGCTCGGGACTAGCGGAAGAGCAGTTCTTC. It specifies CASSSGLAEEQFF.

This rearrangement joins TRBV6-6 to TRBJ2-7; D perhaps matches TRBD2 (5 bases). CDR1 is MNHNY and CDR2 is SVGAGI in the germline V gene (reference sequence). V lost 5 bases and J lost 4, with 15 bases in between. CDR3 length: 14 residues. The CDR3: CASSPLGTLYEQYF. CDR3 DNA sequence: TGTGCCAGCAGTCCACTAGGTACCCTTTACGAGCAGTACTTC.

Regarding this clone: A junction boundary mismatches the germline segment, possibly from a read error. The rearrangement links TRBV10-2 to TRBJ2-1, with 8 bases identical to TRBD2. Germline assignment: CDR1 WSHSY and CDR2 SAAADI. This CDR3 comprises 14 residues. This CDR3 is CASRGSGSYNGQFF. The CDR3 DNA reads TGCGCCAGCAGAGGAAGCGGGAGCTACAATGGGCAGTTCTTC.

The V call is TRBV18, the J call TRBJ1-1; perhaps TRBD1 as D (5 bases). There are 16 residues in the CDR3. Trimming took 0 bases from V and 3 from J, leaving 14 bases between them. The germline CDR1 and CDR2 sequences are KGHSH and LQKENI. The CDR3 loop is CASSPPSRTRDTEAFF. The CDR3 DNA reads as TGTGCCAGCTCACCACCGTCGAGGACAAGGGACACTGAAGCTTTCTTT.